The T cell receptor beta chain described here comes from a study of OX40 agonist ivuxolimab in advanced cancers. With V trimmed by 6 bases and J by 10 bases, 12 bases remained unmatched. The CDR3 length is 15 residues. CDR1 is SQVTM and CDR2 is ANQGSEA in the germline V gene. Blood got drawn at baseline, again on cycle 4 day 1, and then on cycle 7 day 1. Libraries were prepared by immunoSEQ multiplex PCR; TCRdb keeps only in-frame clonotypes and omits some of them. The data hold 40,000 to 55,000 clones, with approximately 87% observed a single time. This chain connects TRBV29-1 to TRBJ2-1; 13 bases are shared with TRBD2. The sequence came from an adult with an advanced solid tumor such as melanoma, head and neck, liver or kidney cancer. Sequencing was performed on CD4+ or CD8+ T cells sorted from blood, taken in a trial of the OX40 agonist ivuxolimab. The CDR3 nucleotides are TGCAGCGTCCGAATGACTAGCGGGGGGTTCACCGAGCAGTTCTTC. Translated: CSVRMTSGGFTEQFF.